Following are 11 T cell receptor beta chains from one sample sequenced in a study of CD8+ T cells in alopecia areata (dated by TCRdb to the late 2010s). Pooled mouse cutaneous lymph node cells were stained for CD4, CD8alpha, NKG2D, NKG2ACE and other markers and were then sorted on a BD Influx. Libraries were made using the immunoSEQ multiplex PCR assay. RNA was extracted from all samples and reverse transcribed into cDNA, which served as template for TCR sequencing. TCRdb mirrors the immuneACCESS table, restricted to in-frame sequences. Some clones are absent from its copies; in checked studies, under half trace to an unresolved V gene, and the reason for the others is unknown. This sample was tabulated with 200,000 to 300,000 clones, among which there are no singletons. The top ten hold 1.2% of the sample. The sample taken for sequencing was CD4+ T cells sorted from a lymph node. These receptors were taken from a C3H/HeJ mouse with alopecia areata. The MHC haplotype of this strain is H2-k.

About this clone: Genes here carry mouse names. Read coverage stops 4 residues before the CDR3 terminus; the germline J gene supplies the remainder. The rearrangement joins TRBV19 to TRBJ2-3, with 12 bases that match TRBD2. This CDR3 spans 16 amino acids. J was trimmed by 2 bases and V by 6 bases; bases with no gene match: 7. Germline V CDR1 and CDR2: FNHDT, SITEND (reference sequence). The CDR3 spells CASKTGGARDAETLYF. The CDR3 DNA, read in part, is TGTGCCAGCAAGACTGGGGGGGCGCGGGATGCAGAA.

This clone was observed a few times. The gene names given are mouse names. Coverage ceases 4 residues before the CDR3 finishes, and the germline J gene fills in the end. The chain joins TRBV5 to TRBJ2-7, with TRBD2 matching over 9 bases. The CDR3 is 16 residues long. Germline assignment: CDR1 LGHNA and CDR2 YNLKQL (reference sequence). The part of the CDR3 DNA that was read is TGTGCCAGCAGCCAAGCAAACTGGGGGGCTCTTTAT. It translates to CASSQANWGALY. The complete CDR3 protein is CASSQANWGALYEQYF.

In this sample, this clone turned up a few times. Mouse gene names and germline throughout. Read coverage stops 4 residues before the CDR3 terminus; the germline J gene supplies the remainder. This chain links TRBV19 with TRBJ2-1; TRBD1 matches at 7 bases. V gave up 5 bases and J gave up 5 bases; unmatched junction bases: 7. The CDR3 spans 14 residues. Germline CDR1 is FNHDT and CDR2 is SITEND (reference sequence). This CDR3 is CASRLPGTDAEQFF. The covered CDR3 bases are TGTGCCAGCAGACTACCCGGGACAGATGCT.

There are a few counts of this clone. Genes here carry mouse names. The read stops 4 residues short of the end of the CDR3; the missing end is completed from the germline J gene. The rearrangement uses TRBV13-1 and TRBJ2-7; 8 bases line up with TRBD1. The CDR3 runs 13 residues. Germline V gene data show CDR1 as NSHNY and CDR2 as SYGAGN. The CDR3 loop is CASSADREDEQYF. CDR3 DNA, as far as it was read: TGTGCCAGCAGTGCGGACAGGGAGGAT.

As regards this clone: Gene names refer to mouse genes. CDR3 sequence: CASRPDRSSYEQYF. The DNA read from the CDR3 is TGTGCCAGCAGACCGGACAGAAGCTCCTAT. The genes are TRBV13-1 and TRBJ2-7, with D maybe TRBD1 (6 bases). The read ends 4 residues early relative to the CDR3; the germline J gene fills the gap. Germline lookup yields CDR1 NSHNY and CDR2 SYGAGN. There are 14 residues in the CDR3. Trimming pared 5 bases from V and 0 bases from J, leaving 12 bases between.

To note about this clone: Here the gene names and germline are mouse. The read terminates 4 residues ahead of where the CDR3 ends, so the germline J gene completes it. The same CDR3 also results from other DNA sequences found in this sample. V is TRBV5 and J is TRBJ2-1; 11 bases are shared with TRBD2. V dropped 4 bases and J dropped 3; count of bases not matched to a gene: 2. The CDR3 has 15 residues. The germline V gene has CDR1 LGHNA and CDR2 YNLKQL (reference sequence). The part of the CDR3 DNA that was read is TGTGCCAGCAGCCTCGACTGGGGGGGCTATGCT. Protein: CASSLDWGGYA. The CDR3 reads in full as CASSLDWGGYAEQFF.

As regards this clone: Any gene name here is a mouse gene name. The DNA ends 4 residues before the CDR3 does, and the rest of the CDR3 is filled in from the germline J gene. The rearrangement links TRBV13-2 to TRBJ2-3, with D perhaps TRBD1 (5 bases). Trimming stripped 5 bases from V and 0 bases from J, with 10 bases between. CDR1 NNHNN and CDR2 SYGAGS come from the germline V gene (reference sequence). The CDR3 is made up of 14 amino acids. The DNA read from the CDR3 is TGTGCCAGCGGGAGACAGACTAGTGCAGAA. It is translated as CASGRQTSAE. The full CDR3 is CASGRQTSAETLYF.

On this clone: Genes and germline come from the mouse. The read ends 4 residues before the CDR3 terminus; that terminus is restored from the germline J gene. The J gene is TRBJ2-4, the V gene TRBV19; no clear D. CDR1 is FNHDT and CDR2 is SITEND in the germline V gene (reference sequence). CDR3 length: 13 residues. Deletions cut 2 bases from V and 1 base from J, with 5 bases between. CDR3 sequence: CASSIMGQNTLYF. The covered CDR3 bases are TGTGCCAGCAGTATTATGGGTCAAAAC.

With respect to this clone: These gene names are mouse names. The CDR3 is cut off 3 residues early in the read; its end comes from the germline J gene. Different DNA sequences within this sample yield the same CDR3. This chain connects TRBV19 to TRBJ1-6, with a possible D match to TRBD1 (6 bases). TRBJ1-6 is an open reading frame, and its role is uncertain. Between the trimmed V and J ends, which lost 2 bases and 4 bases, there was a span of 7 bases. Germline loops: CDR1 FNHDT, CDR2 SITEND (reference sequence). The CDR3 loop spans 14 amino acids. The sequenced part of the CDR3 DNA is TGTGCCAGCAGTATCACAGGGTATAATTCGCCC. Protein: CASSITGYNSP. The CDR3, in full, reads CASSITGYNSPLYF.

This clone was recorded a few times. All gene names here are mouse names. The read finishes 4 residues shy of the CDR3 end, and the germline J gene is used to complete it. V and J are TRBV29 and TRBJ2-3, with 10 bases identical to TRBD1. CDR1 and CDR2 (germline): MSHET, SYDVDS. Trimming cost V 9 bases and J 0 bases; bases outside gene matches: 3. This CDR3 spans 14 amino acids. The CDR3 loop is CARDRGSSAETLYF. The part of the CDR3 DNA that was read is TGTGCTAGGGACAGGGGGTCTAGTGCAGAA.

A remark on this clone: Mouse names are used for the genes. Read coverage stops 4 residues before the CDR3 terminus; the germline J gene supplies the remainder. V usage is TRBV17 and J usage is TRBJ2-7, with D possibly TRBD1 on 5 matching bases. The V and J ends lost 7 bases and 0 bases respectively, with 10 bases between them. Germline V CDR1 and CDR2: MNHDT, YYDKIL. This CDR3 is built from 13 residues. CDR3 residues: CASTSGRSYEQYF. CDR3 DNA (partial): TGTGCTAGCACCTCAGGGCGCTCCTAT.